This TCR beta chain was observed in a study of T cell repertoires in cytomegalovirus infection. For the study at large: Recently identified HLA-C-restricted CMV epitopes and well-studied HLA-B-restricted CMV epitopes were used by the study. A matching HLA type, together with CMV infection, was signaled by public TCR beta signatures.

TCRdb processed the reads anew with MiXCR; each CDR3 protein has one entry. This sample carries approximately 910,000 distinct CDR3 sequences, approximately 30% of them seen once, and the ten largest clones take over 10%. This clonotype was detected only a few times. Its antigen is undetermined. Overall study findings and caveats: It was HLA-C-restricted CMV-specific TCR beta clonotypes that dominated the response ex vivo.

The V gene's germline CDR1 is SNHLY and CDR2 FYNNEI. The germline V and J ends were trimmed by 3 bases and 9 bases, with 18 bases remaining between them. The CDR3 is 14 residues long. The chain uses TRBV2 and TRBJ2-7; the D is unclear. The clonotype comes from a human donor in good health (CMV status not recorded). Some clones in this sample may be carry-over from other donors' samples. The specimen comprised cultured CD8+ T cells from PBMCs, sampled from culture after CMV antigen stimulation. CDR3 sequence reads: CASSDPQESRGQYF. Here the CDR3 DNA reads TGTGCCAGCAGTGATCCCCAGGAAAGTCGTGGGCAGTACTTC.